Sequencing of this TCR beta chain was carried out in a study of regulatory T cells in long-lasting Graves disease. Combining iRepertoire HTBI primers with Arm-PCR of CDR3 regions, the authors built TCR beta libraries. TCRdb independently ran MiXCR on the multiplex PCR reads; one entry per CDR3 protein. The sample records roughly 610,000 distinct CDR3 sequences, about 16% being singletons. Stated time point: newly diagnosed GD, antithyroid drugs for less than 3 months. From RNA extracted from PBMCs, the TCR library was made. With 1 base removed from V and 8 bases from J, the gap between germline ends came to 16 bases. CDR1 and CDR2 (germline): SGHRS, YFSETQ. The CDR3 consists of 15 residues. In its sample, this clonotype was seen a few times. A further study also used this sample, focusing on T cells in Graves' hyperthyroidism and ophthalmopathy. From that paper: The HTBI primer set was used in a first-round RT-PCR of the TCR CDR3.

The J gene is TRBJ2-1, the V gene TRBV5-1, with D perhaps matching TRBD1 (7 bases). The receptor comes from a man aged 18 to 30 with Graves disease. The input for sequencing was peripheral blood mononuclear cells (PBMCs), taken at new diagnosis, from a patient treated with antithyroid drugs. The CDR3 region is CASSLQSARGDEQFF. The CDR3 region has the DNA TGCGCCAGCAGCTTGCAAAGCGCCAGGGGGGATGAGCAGTTCTTC.